One sample yielded the 9 T cell receptor beta chains listed below, sequenced in a study of vaccination effects on CD4 cells after COVID-19. TCRdb keeps only in-frame clones here, not all; method: immunoSEQ multiplex PCR. Among about 71,000 clones listed, under 75% were seen once. CD4+ T cells specific for antigen were expanded with viral peptide pools by the ViraFEST assay before sequencing. The authors isolated CD4+ T cells after around nine days of culture. Vaccinees lacked prior SARS-CoV-2 infection and tested negative for nucleocapsid antibodies. No antigen is known for these receptors. Sequencing used CD4+ T cells from PBMCs cultured with HCoV-OC43 spike peptides, obtained before COVID-19 vaccination. Subset noted: HCoV-OC43 spike overlapping peptide pool stimulation. Receptors were obtained from a human donor who received a COVID-19 vaccine.

The gene calls are TRBV27 and TRBJ1-5; tentatively, D is TRBD1 (6 bases). The germline V and J ends were trimmed by 5 bases and 7 bases, with 18 bases remaining between them. The germline V gene encodes CDR1 MNHEY and CDR2 SMNVEV (reference sequence). CDR3 length equals 15 residues. CDR3: CASSLTGQGLQPQHF. DNA for the CDR3: TGTGCCAGCAGTCTTACCGGGCAGGGGTTGCAGCCCCAGCATTTT.

The V and J genes are TRBV27 and TRBJ2-7; D possibly uses TRBD1 or TRBD2 (5 bases each). Trimming took off 2 bases at V and 2 bases at J, with 10 bases between the two ends. Germline assignment: CDR1 MNHEY and CDR2 SMNVEV (reference sequence). The CDR3 is 14 amino acids. This chain's CDR3 is CASSLRQGAYEQYV. In nucleotides, the CDR3 is TGTGCCAGCAGTTTAAGGCAGGGAGCCTACGAGCAGTACGTC.

This clone was observed a handful of times. The chain has TRBV14 and TRBJ2-7; a possible D gene is TRBD2 (6 bases). Trimming left V 1 base short and J 6 bases short, with 10 bases between. Germline-derived CDR1 and CDR2 are SGHDN and FVKESK. This CDR3 comprises 13 residues. CDR3 residues: CASSQVGGTEQYV. CDR3 coding DNA: TGTGCCAGCAGCCAAGTTGGGGGGACCGAGCAGTACGTC.

The gene calls are TRBV2 and TRBJ2-3; D uncertain. The CDR3 has 12 amino acids. Germline assignment: CDR1 SNHLY and CDR2 FYNNEI. V lost 1 base and J lost 10, with 9 bases in between. CDR3 region: CASSEVGGAQYF. CDR3 bases: TGTGCCAGCAGTGAAGTCGGTGGGGCGCAGTATTTT.

This sequence joins TRBV7-2 and TRBJ1-1; 7 bases map to TRBD1. Germline V gene sequence: CDR1 SGHTA, CDR2 FQGNSA. After removal of 5 bases from V and 4 bases from J, the junction contained 4 bases not matched to a gene. The CDR3 loop spans 13 amino acids. Here the CDR3 reads CASSRGLSTEAFF. In DNA form, the CDR3 reads TGTGCCAGCAGCAGGGGGCTGAGCACTGAAGCTTTCTTT.

The rearrangement uses TRBV19 and TRBJ2-7, with D perhaps matching TRBD1 (6 bases). Between the trimmed V and J ends, which lost 9 bases and 2 bases, there was a span of 20 bases. Per the germline V gene, CDR1 is LNHDA and CDR2 is SQIVND (reference sequence). This CDR3 has 15 residues. The CDR3 DNA sequence: TGTGCCAGCCAAGCAGGGGTAGGGCCCACCTACGAGCAGTACGTC. It yields the protein CASQAGVGPTYEQYV.

This chain connects TRBV6-6 to TRBJ2-4, with no clear D. Germline loops: CDR1 MNHNY, CDR2 SVGAGI (reference sequence). V dropped 5 bases and J dropped 2 bases, with 16 bases sitting between them. This CDR3 has 16 residues. CDR3 loop: CASSPYPGSSKNIQYF. In nucleotides, the CDR3 is TGTGCCAGCAGTCCCTACCCGGGTAGCTCCAAAAACATTCAGTACTTC.

This clone was counted only a few times. The V gene is TRBV10-1, the J gene TRBJ1-2; D is undetermined. Trimming took off 4 bases at V and 5 bases at J, with 26 bases between the two ends. This CDR3 region has 18 residues. The V gene's germline CDR1 is WNHNN and CDR2 SYGVQD (reference sequence). Here the CDR3 reads CASSVEGPAPQPLYGYTF. DNA of the CDR3: TGCGCCAGCAGTGTCGAAGGACCAGCCCCCCAGCCCCTTTATGGCTACACCTTC.

The J gene is TRBJ2-5, the V gene TRBV28; TRBD2 agrees at 12 bases. The CDR3 spans 15 residues. Germline assignment: CDR1 MDHEN and CDR2 SYDVKM. J lost 5 bases, V lost 5 bases, and 6 bases had no gene match. The CDR3 nucleotides read TGTGCCAGCAGTGTACTAGCGGGGGGCACCGAGACCCAGTACTTC. The encoded protein is CASSVLAGGTETQYF.